This T cell receptor (beta chain) is from a study of PD-1 blockade in mismatch repair-deficient tumors. Every patient had mismatch repair deficiency by PCR or immunohistochemistry. Clones were sequenced by immunoSEQ multiplex PCR, and TCRdb holds only the in-frame ones, with some missing. The table records about 68,000 clones, about 72% of them present only once. CDR1 is LNHDA and CDR2 is SQIVND in the germline V gene (reference sequence). V gave up 6 bases and J gave up 0 bases, with 15 bases separating them. This CDR3 comprises 15 residues. The receptor comes from an adult with mismatch repair-deficient cancer. The genes are TRBV19 and TRBJ2-7; perhaps TRBD2 as D (6 bases). The sample in question was peripheral blood, obtained 2 weeks after starting pembrolizumab. CDR3 amino acids: CASSSGTGDSYEQYF. As DNA, the CDR3 is TGTGCCAGTAGCTCCGGGACGGGAGACTCCTACGAGCAGTACTTC.